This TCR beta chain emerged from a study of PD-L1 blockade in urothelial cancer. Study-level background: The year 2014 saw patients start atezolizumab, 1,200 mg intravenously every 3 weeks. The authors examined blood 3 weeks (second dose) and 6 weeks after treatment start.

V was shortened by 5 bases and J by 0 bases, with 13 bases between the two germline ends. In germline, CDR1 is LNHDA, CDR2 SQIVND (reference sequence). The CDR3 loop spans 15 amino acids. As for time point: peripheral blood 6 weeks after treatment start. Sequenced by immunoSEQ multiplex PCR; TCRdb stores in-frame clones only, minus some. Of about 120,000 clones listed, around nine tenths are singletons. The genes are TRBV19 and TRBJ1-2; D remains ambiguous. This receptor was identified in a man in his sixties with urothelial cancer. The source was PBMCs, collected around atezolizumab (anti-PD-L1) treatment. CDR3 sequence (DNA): TGTGCCAGTAGTGATTCTGTTTCAGCTAACTATGGCTACACCTTC. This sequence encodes CASSDSVSANYGYTF.